This is a list of T cell receptor beta chains from one sample in a study of T cell repertoires and HLA-DP antigens. Profiling relied on immunoSEQ multiplex PCR, and the TCRdb table lists in-frame clones only, not all of them. The sample holds around 90,000 clones, about 89% seen once. These receptors have no known antigen. The sample taken for sequencing was CD4+ T cells from PBMCs. The receptors originated from a man in his fifties in good health and CMV-seronegative. Each CDR3 is given with its conserved first and last residue. D genes are given only for firm matches. Not every row has a clone size; where given, it reads once, few, many or a size class.

v_call	j_call	d_call	cdr3_length	clone_size	cdr3_aa	cdr3_nt
TRBV11-1	TRBJ1-1	TRBD1	14	-	CASGDRYMNTEAFF	TGTGCCAGCGGGGACAGATACATGAACACTGAAGCTTTCTTT
TRBV5-1	TRBJ2-3	-	14	-	CASTRQTSTDTQYF	TGCGCCAGCACTCGGCAAACTAGCACAGATACGCAGTATTTT
TRBV6-5	TRBJ1-6	-	13	-	CASRSDGNSPLHF	TGTGCCAGCAGATCGGACGGTAATTCACCCCTCCACTTT
TRBV5-5	TRBJ1-6	-	15	-	CASSPQGPLNSPLHF	TGTGCCAGCAGCCCACAGGGCCCCCTAAATTCACCCCTCCACTTT
TRBV10-1	TRBJ2-1	-	15	-	CASSGLWGAGNEQFF	TGCGCCAGCAGTGGGCTGTGGGGAGCGGGCAATGAGCAGTTCTTC
TRBV4-2	TRBJ2-4	-	17	-	CASSPHGEGDAKNIQYF	TGTGCCAGCAGCCCCCACGGGGAGGGGGATGCCAAAAACATTCAGTACTTC
TRBV29-1	TRBJ1-2	TRBD1	13	-	CSVAGQINYGYTF	TGCAGCGTTGCGGGACAGATTAACTATGGCTACACCTTC
TRBV7-2	TRBJ1-3	-	13	-	CASSLDLGGTIYF	TGTGCCAGCAGCCTGGACCTGGGGGGCACCATATATTTT
TRBV4-1	TRBJ2-7	TRBD1	17	-	CASSQVWTGQGWYEQYF	TGCGCCAGCAGCCAAGTATGGACGGGACAGGGATGGTACGAGCAGTACTTC
TRBV2	TRBJ1-2	TRBD1	14	-	CASSLTGVGYGYTF	TGTGCCAGCAGCCTGACAGGGGTGGGCTATGGCTACACCTTC
TRBV28	TRBJ2-3	TRBD2	15	-	CASSLSGRGTDTQYF	TGTGCCAGCAGTTTGAGCGGGAGGGGGACAGATACGCAGTATTTT
TRBV11-2	TRBJ2-3	TRBD2	17	-	CASSLETSGSFTDTQYF	TGTGCCAGCAGCCTAGAGACTAGCGGGAGTTTCACAGATACGCAGTATTTT
TRBV6-5	TRBJ1-1	TRBD1	16	-	CASSYRATGVNTEAFF	TGTGCCAGCAGTTACAGGGCGACAGGGGTGAACACTGAAGCTTTCTTT
TRBV14	TRBJ2-3	-	20	-	CASSQATLTRAWEWTDTQYF	TGTGCCAGCAGCCAAGCAACGCTAACACGAGCGTGGGAGTGGACAGATACGCAGTATTTT
TRBV4-3	TRBJ2-3	-	14	-	CASSRNRGGDTQYF	TGCGCCAGCAGCCGAAATCGAGGAGGGGATACGCAGTATTTT
TRBV29-1	TRBJ2-1	TRBD2	13	-	CSGLAGGGNEQFF	TGCAGCGGACTAGCGGGGGGGGGCAATGAGCAGTTCTTC
TRBV7-5	TRBJ2-3	-	17	-	CARSSGNSGVTTDTQYF	TGTGCCAGAAGCTCCGGTAATAGCGGGGTTACCACAGATACGCAGTATTTT
TRBV19	TRBJ2-4	TRBD2	16	-	CASSKAGGIPKNIQYF	TGTGCCAGTAGTAAGGCGGGAGGGATCCCCAAAAACATTCAGTACTTC
TRBV5-4	TRBJ1-1	TRBD1	15	-	CASSLSGTGGTEAFF	TGTGCCAGCAGCTTGTCGGGGACAGGGGGCACTGAAGCTTTCTTT
TRBV30	TRBJ1-2	TRBD1	14	once	CAWRGQGYNYGYTF	TGTGCCTGGAGGGGACAGGGCTATAACTATGGCTACACCTTC
TRBV29-1	TRBJ2-7	-	11	-	CSVGTSYEQYF	TGCAGCGTAGGGACCTCCTACGAGCAGTACTTC
TRBV11-2	TRBJ2-3	-	18	-	CASSLGEVGARSTDTQYF	TGTGCCAGCAGCTTAGGCGAGGTGGGGGCTAGAAGCACAGATACGCAGTATTTT
TRBV10-1	TRBJ2-7	-	12	-	CAGKQRTYEQYF	TGCGCCGGAAAGCAGAGAACCTACGAGCAGTACTTC
TRBV25-1	TRBJ1-2	TRBD1	16	-	CASSGTGVIGYYGYTF	TGTGCCAGCAGCGGGACAGGGGTAATTGGTTACTATGGCTACACCTTC
TRBV6-6	TRBJ2-1	TRBD2	15	-	CASSWGLAGVAEQFF	TGTGCCAGCAGTTGGGGACTAGCGGGAGTGGCTGAGCAGTTCTTC
TRBV6-5	TRBJ1-5	-	15	few	CASSRAQGTGQPQHF	TGTGCCAGCAGCCGGGCTCAGGGGACCGGCCAGCCCCAGCATTTT
TRBV4-3	TRBJ2-2	-	13	-	CASSQNAPGELFF	TGCGCCAGCAGCCAGAATGCGCCCGGGGAGCTGTTTTTT
TRBV9	TRBJ2-1	-	14	few	CASSPGDANNEQFF	TGTGCCAGCAGCCCGGGGGATGCCAACAATGAGCAGTTCTTC
TRBV19	TRBJ1-3	-	15	-	CASSNIGGGGNTIYF	TGTGCCAGTAGCAACATTGGGGGTGGTGGAAACACCATATATTTT
TRBV28	TRBJ2-7	TRBD1	15	once	CASSLRDRGRSEQYF	TGTGCCAGCAGTTTACGGGACAGGGGGCGCTCCGAGCAGTACTTC
TRBV25-1	TRBJ1-5	-	16	-	CASSESRTGLNQPQHF	TGTGCCAGCAGTGAATCTCGCACAGGGCTCAATCAGCCCCAGCATTTT
TRBV19	TRBJ1-5	-	14	-	CASSIWTADQPQHF	TGTGCCAGTAGTATATGGACAGCCGATCAGCCCCAGCATTTT
TRBV6-4	TRBJ2-3	TRBD1	14	-	CASSEGQGADTQYF	TGTGCCAGCAGTGAGGGACAGGGGGCAGATACGCAGTATTTT
TRBV28	TRBJ1-2	-	14	few	CASSATDSNYGYTF	TGTGCCAGCAGTGCCACGGACAGTAACTATGGCTACACCTTC
TRBV5-1	TRBJ2-1	-	14	once	CASSSGEIYNEQFF	TGCGCCAGCAGCTCGGGGGAGATCTACAATGAGCAGTTCTTC
TRBV19	TRBJ1-5	-	15	-	CASSIEAQPRQPQHF	TGTGCCAGTAGTATAGAGGCCCAACCCAGACAGCCCCAGCATTTT
TRBV5-4	TRBJ1-1	TRBD1	15	-	CASSQGGQGATEAFF	TGTGCCAGCAGCCAAGGGGGACAGGGCGCCACTGAAGCTTTCTTT
TRBV4-3	TRBJ2-3	-	15	once	CASSQFEKGTDTQYF	TGCGCCAGCAGCCAATTTGAAAAGGGCACAGATACGCAGTATTTT